The 32 T cell receptor beta chains listed next were all sequenced from one sample in a study of long-term antiretroviral therapy in people with HIV. Version v3.0 of the immunoSEQ assay was performed at survey level. The assay was immunoSEQ multiplex PCR, and TCRdb's table has in-frame clones only and misses some. Of under 20,000 clones in the sample, 75% to 85% were seen once. The material sequenced was unsorted PBMCs, taken at the start of antiretroviral therapy, before treatment. Receptors were obtained from a man aged 18 to 29 with HIV.

The DNA for the CDR3 is TGCGCCAGCAGAGGGGACGACGAAAAGCAGTTCTTC. Residues: CASRGDDEKQFF. V gene TRBV5-1 combines with J gene TRBJ2-1; D tentatively reads TRBD1 or TRBD2 (5 bases each). This CDR3 is 12 amino acids long. With 5 bases removed from V and 11 bases from J, the gap between germline ends came to 14 bases. Germline loops: CDR1 SGHRS, CDR2 YFSETQ.

This chain joins TRBV5-6 and TRBJ2-7, with D possibly matching TRBD1 (5 bases). Looked up from germline, CDR1 is SGHDT and CDR2 is YYEEEE. This CDR3 has 12 amino acids. Trimming shortened V by 4 bases and J by 6 bases, and 11 bases separated the two germline ends. DNA for the CDR3: TGTGCCAGCAGCCAGGACACCTCCGAGCAGTACTTC. Its protein product is CASSQDTSEQYF.

The gene calls are TRBV7-8 and TRBJ2-5; TRBD1 agrees at 8 bases. V dropped 1 base and J dropped 2; count of bases not matched to a gene: 0. The CDR3 extends over 14 amino acids. Germline V gene lookup returns CDR1 SGHVS and CDR2 FQNEAQ. DNA for the CDR3: TGTGCCAGCAGCTTAGGACAGGGGCAAGAGACCCAGTACTTC. It yields the protein CASSLGQGQETQYF.

By its share, this clone is medium-sized (0.01 to 0.1%). This rearrangement joins TRBV11-2 to TRBJ2-1, with D perhaps matching TRBD2 (5 bases). The CDR3 is made up of 14 amino acids. The germline gives CDR1 SGHAT, CDR2 FQNNGV. The V end lost 5 bases, the J end lost 5 bases, and 13 bases lay between the germline ends. CDR3 DNA sequence: TGTGCCAGCAGCCCCTGGACTGCTAACAATGAGCAGTTCTTC. Amino acid sequence: CASSPWTANNEQFF.

This chain links TRBV6-1 with TRBJ1-5, with D possibly being TRBD1 (6 bases). Trimming pared 4 bases from V and 1 base from J, leaving 14 bases between. CDR3 size: 16 residues. From germline, CDR1 is MNHNS and CDR2 SASEGT. CDR3 residues: CASSVGVGTSNQPQHF. The CDR3 nucleotides are TGTGCCAGCAGTGTAGGAGTCGGGACAAGCAATCAGCCCCAGCATTTT.

This clone was found once. The CDR3, as DNA: TGTGCCTGGAGTACTGGACAGGGGCCTTCCTACGAGCAGTACTTC. Translated, it gives CAWSTGQGPSYEQYF. This chain uses TRBV30 with TRBJ2-7, with 9 bases that match TRBD1. This CDR3 contains 15 residues. Germline V gene sequence: CDR1 GTSNPN, CDR2 SVGIG (reference sequence). Unmatched junction bases numbered 6, after V lost 2 bases and J lost 1 base.

The V gene is TRBV28, the J gene TRBJ1-5; D remains ambiguous. Germline V lookup: CDR1 MDHEN, CDR2 SYDVKM. The CDR3 has 16 residues. V shed 4 bases and J shed 3 bases, with 16 bases lying between them. CDR3 protein: CASSSQVKGYNQPQHF. For the CDR3, the DNA is TGTGCCAGCAGTTCCCAAGTAAAGGGCTACAATCAGCCCCAGCATTTT.

The chain is built from TRBV7-2 and TRBJ2-3; TRBD2 matches 7 bases. The germline V gene has CDR1 SGHTA and CDR2 FQGNSA. This CDR3 has 17 amino acids. J lost 3 bases, V lost 5 bases, and 14 bases had no gene match. The CDR3 DNA reads as TGTGCCAGCAGCCCCTATTTGGGAGGGAGCTTGACAGATACGCAGTATTTT. This sequence encodes CASSPYLGGSLTDTQYF.

The chain employs TRBV7-8 and TRBJ2-3; the D is unclear. The CDR3 contains 17 residues. V lost 5 bases and J 0 bases, leaving 18 bases between the germline ends. Germline values: CDR1 SGHVS, CDR2 FQNEAQ. CDR3: CASSLGRWSGSTDTQYF. CDR3 nucleotide sequence: TGTGCCAGCAGCCTCGGTCGGTGGTCAGGAAGCACAGATACGCAGTATTTT. The complete variable domain, with remaining parts taken from reference TRBV7-8 and TRBJ2-3, reads GAGVSQSPRYKVAKRGQDVALRCDPISGHVSLFWYQQALGQGPEFLTYFQNEAQLDKSGLPSDRFFAERPEGSVSTLKIQRTQQEDSAVYLCASSLGRWSGSTDTQYFGPGTRLTVL.

The chain employs TRBV4-3 and TRBJ2-3, with D maybe TRBD2 (5 bases). The CDR3 has 18 amino acids. Germline V gene lookup returns CDR1 LGHNA and CDR2 YSLEER. Trimming pared 1 base from V and 0 bases from J, leaving 17 bases between. CDR3 in DNA: TGCGCCAGCAGCCAAGGGGTCTCGCTGAGCGGTAGCACAGATACGCAGTATTTT. The encoded protein is CASSQGVSLSGSTDTQYF.

The chain recombines TRBV29-1 with TRBJ2-7; 7 nucleotides match TRBD2. The germline V gene encodes CDR1 SQVTM and CDR2 ANQGSEA. The ends lost 0 bases at V and 3 bases at J; junction bases unmatched: 5. The CDR3 has 14 residues. Here the CDR3 reads CSVEDPSGVYEQYF. The CDR3 DNA sequence: TGCAGCGTTGAAGACCCTAGCGGAGTCTACGAGCAGTACTTC.

In its sample, this clone was seen a few times. The V call is TRBV20-1, the J call TRBJ1-1; D is uncertain. The CDR3 contains 11 residues. Trimming pared 5 bases from V and 9 bases from J, leaving 13 bases between. Germline CDR1 is DFQATT and CDR2 is SNEGSKA (reference sequence). CDR3 sequence reads: CSALPRGKAFF. Written as DNA, the CDR3 is TGCAGTGCTCTGCCAAGAGGAAAAGCTTTCTTT.

V gene TRBV18 combines with J gene TRBJ2-7; D might be TRBD2 (5 bases). Germline loops: CDR1 KGHSH, CDR2 LQKENI. The CDR3 runs to 14 residues. V lost 0 bases and J 3 bases, leaving 9 bases between the germline ends. This CDR3 reads CASSPPGADYEQYF. CDR3 DNA: TGTGCCAGCTCACCACCCGGAGCGGACTACGAGCAGTACTTC. Based on the CDR3 plus reference TRBV18 and TRBJ2-7, the full variable domain is NAGVMQNPRHLVRRRGQEARLRCSPMKGHSHVYWYRQLPEEGLKFMVYLQKENIIDESGMPKERFSAEFPKEGPSILRIQQVVRGDSAAYFCASSPPGADYEQYFGPGTRLTVT.

The rearrangement uses TRBV28 and TRBJ1-5; perhaps TRBD1 as D (5 bases). Trimming removed 1 base at V and 4 bases at J, with 14 bases between. CDR3 length: 16 residues. The germline gives CDR1 MDHEN, CDR2 SYDVKM. DNA for the CDR3: TGTGCCAGCAGTTTATTACGGGGCGCCGGGAATCAGCCCCAGCATTTT. Protein product: CASSLLRGAGNQPQHF.

This clone occurred once. V usage is TRBV21-1 and J usage is TRBJ2-3; TRBD2 reflects the table's D call only, with no check against the DNA. TRBV21-1 is deemed a pseudogene. This CDR3 is built from 14 residues. In nucleotides, the CDR3 is TGTGCCAGCAGCAACAGTTTTCTCGGCGGGAGGCCGTATTTT. Protein: CASSNSFLGGRPYF.

The V call is TRBV10-3, the J call TRBJ2-3, with 8 bases matching TRBD1. The CDR3 is 16 residues long. Germline CDR1 and CDR2: ENHRY and SYGVKD. Trimming removed 4 bases from V and 0 bases from J; junction bases left unmatched: 6. CDR3 in amino acids: CAISAGQGASTDTQYF. DNA for the CDR3: TGTGCCATCAGTGCTGGGCAGGGGGCGAGCACAGATACGCAGTATTTT.

This clone was recorded once. CDR3 in DNA: TGCGCCAGCAGCTCACTTAGCGGGAGCGTCTACGAGCAGTACTTC. Protein: CASSSLSGSVYEQYF. This chain connects TRBV5-1 to TRBJ2-7; 9 bases map to TRBD2. V shed 3 bases and J 3 bases; nucleotides not matched to a gene: 7. The CDR3 is 15 residues long. Per the germline V gene, CDR1 is SGHRS and CDR2 is YFSETQ.

The rearrangement links TRBV23-1 to TRBJ2-2; D is uncertain. TRBV23-1 is placed among ORFs of uncertain function. V was cut by 11 bases and J by 6 bases, with 19 bases left in between. This CDR3 contains 14 residues. The CDR3 DNA follows: TGCGCCCTCCCGGTGGTATGCCGACCCGGGGAGCTGTTTTTT. It codes for CALPVVCRPGELFF.

This chain uses TRBV7-3 with TRBJ1-2; TRBD1 matches at 7 bases. The CDR3 runs 16 residues. Germline loops: CDR1 SGHTA, CDR2 FQGTGA. With 2 bases clipped from V and 6 bases from J, the junction kept 12 bases outside the gene matches. In DNA form, the CDR3 reads TGTGCCAGCAGCTTACCCGGGACAGCACAATTGGATGGCTACACCTTC. It is translated as CASSLPGTAQLDGYTF.

The table lists this clone with a few counts. The chain carries TRBV15 and TRBJ2-7, with TRBD2 identical over 11 bases. Germline CDR1 is LNHNV and CDR2 is YYDKDF (reference sequence). V was clipped by 0 bases and J by 5 bases; unmatched bases: 9. CDR3 size: 17 residues. The CDR3 loop reads CATSRDVGTSGFDEQYF. As DNA, the CDR3 is TGTGCCACCAGCAGAGATGTCGGGACTAGCGGTTTCGACGAGCAGTACTTC.

This clone was recorded a few times. This chain joins TRBV6-5 and TRBJ1-2; 9 bases fit TRBD1. The CDR3 covers 14 residues. Germline V gives CDR1 MNHEY, CDR2 SVGAGI. The J segment lost 3 bases and the V segment lost 10 bases, leaving 9 bases of the junction unmatched. The CDR3, as DNA: TGTGCCACCTCAATTAGGGACAGGGACTATGGCTACACCTTC. Its translation: CATSIRDRDYGYTF.

CDR3 nucleotide sequence: TGTGCCAGCAGCCAAGATAAATATACGCAGTATTTT. Amino acids: CASSQDKYTQYF. The chain links TRBV5-4 to TRBJ2-3; D not certain. Looked up from germline, CDR1 is SGHNT and CDR2 is YYREEE (reference sequence). The CDR3 consists of 12 residues. The V and J ends lost 4 bases and 7 bases respectively, with 10 bases between them.

The sample holds one count of this clone. The V gene is TRBV19, the J gene TRBJ2-7, with 10 bases matching TRBD2. V lost 7 bases and J lost 6; bases outside the gene matches: 9. Germline V lookup: CDR1 LNHDA, CDR2 SQIVND (reference sequence). This CDR3 is built from 14 residues. The CDR3 DNA reads TGTGCCAGTAAGCTACTAGCGGGATCTGCCGAGCAGTACTTC. This codes for CASKLLAGSAEQYF.

The chain couples TRBV28 to TRBJ1-5, with D possibly being TRBD1 (5 bases). The CDR3 sequence is 16 residues long. The germline V and J ends were trimmed by 3 bases and 0 bases, with 12 bases remaining between them. The germline V gene has CDR1 MDHEN and CDR2 SYDVKM. The CDR3, as DNA: TGTGCCAGCAGTTTCTCAGGGCAGGGTAGCAATCAGCCCCAGCATTTT. Translated, it gives CASSFSGQGSNQPQHF.

The rearrangement links TRBV7-2 to TRBJ1-4; the D gene is possibly TRBD1 (5 bases). The CDR3 runs to 14 residues. Trimming took off 1 base at V and 7 bases at J, with 10 bases between the two ends. Germline CDR1 reads SGHTA; CDR2 reads FQGNSA. CDR3 region: CASSLGGVSEKLFF. In DNA form, the CDR3 reads TGTGCCAGCAGCTTAGGGGGGGTTAGTGAAAAACTGTTTTTT.

V and J are TRBV27 and TRBJ2-7, with 14 bases aligning to TRBD2. The CDR3 spans 16 residues. Losses at the gene ends were 5 bases for V and 3 bases for J; bases not matched to a gene: 6. Germline V CDR1 and CDR2: MNHEY, SMNVEV (reference sequence). As DNA, the CDR3 is TGTGCCAGCAGTATCCGACTAGCGGGAGGGTTCTACGAGCAGTACTTC. This sequence encodes CASSIRLAGGFYEQYF.

As regards this clone: The sample carries other DNA sequences with the same CDR3. The chain has TRBV7-6 and TRBJ2-7; 12 positions agree with TRBD2. Germline trimming cut 4 bases from V and 3 bases from J; bases unmatched to any gene: 7. Germline CDR1 SGHVS, CDR2 FNYEAQ. This CDR3 is 16 amino acids long. The CDR3 DNA sequence: TGTGCCAGCAGCTCGGGCCGGACTAGCGGGATCTACGAGCAGTACTTC. It codes for CASSSGRTSGIYEQYF.

The genes are TRBV15 and TRBJ1-5, with D hard to call. The germline CDR1 and CDR2 sequences are LNHNV and YYDKDF (reference sequence). The CDR3 is 17 amino acids. V lost 0 bases and J 0 bases, leaving 12 bases between the germline ends. The CDR3, as DNA: TGTGCCACCAGCAGAGATGGTAGACGGATTAGCAATCAGCCCCAGCATTTT. Translated: CATSRDGRRISNQPQHF.

V gene TRBV13 combines with J gene TRBJ2-1; D perhaps matches TRBD2 (6 bases). Per germline, CDR1 PRHDT and CDR2 FYEKMQ (reference sequence). The CDR3 consists of 15 residues. The V end was cut by 4 bases, the J end by 6 bases, with 16 bases between. As DNA, the CDR3 is TGTGCCAGCAGCTCTAGAGAGGAGGGGTTCAATGAGCAGTTCTTC. Translating gives CASSSREEGFNEQFF.

The chain combines TRBV2 with TRBJ2-7, with 7 positions matching TRBD2. The germline V gene has CDR1 SNHLY and CDR2 FYNNEI. V dropped 8 bases and J dropped 2; count of bases not matched to a gene: 9. The CDR3 is made up of 14 amino acids. The CDR3 here is CASWTGTNPYEQYF. The CDR3 coding sequence is TGTGCCAGCTGGACCGGGACTAACCCCTACGAGCAGTACTTC.

V gene TRBV9 combines with J gene TRBJ1-1; D unclear. Germline V gene data show CDR1 as SGDLS and CDR2 as YYNGEE. This CDR3 comprises 16 residues. Trimming shortened V by 7 bases and J by 3 bases, and 22 bases separated the two germline ends. CDR3 protein: CASGGNDAKLDTEAFF. CDR3 bases: TGTGCCAGCGGAGGGAATGACGCCAAATTGGACACTGAAGCTTTCTTT.

For the CDR3, the DNA is TGCGCCAGCAGATCTGGACTAGCGGGAGCTACCGGGGAGCTGTTTTTT. As protein: CASRSGLAGATGELFF. V and J are TRBV5-1 and TRBJ2-2; 13 positions agree with TRBD2. The CDR3 is made up of 16 amino acids. The junction had 6 bases not matched to a gene; V was cut back by 5 bases and J by 5 bases. Looked up from germline, CDR1 is SGHRS and CDR2 is YFSETQ.